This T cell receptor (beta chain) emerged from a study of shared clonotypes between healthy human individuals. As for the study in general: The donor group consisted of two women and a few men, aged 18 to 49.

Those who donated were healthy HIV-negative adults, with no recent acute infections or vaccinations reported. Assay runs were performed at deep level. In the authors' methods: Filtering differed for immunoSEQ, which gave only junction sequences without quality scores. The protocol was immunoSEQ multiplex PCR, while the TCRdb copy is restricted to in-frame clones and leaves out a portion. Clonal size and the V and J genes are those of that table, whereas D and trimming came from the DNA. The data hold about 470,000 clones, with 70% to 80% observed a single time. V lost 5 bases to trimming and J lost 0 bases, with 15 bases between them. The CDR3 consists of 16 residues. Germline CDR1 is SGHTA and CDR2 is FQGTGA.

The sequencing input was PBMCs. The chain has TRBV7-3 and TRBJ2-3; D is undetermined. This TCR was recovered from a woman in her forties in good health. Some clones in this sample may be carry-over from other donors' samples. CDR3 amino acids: CASSPLVAVSTDTQYF. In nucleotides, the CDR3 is TGTGCCAGCAGCCCCCTCGTTGCGGTGAGCACAGATACGCAGTATTTT. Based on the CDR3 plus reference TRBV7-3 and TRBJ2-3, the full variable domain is GAGVSQTPSNKVTEKGKYVELRCDPISGHTALYWYRQSLGQGPEFLIYFQGTGAADDSGLPNDRFFAVRPEGSVSTLKIQRTERGDSAVYLCASSPLVAVSTDTQYFGPGTRLTVL.